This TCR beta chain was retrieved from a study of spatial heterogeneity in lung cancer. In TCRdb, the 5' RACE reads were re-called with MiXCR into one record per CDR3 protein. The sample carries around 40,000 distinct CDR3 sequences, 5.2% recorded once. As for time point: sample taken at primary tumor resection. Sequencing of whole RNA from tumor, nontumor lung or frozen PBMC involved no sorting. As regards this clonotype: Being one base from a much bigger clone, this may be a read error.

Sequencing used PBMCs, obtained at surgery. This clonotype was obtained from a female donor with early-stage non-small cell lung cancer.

CDR3 in amino acids: CASTPPGQSITDTRYF. The CDR3 DNA reads as TGTGCCAGCACCCCTCCTGGACAGAGCATCACAGATACGCGGTATTTT. The rearrangement links TRBV7-9 to TRBJ2-3, with a tentative D call TRBD1 (6 bases). The CDR3 runs to 16 residues. Germline V gives CDR1 SEHNR, CDR2 FQNEAQ (reference sequence).